This T cell receptor beta chain originates from a study of blood T cell repertoires in COVID-19 (TCRdb year 2020). Concerning the study at large: Samples from collaborators originated in the United States, Italy and Spain and spanned both the acute and convalescent phases of COVID-19. Deeply sampled blood TCRbeta repertoires from subjects exposed to, actively infected with, or recovered from COVID-19 were included in the dataset. A de-identified subject ID, COVID-19 status, age in years and sex were almost always included in the sample metadata. The samples were drawn from the first 160 participants of the ongoing ImmuneRACE study and from over 950 subjects provided by 6 global collaborators. The material from the prospective study consisted of cDNA or gDNA derived from T cells, B-cell-depleted T cells, or PBMCs. Where available, HLA class I and class II types were obtained from metadata supplied by the sample provider rather than from assay-based typing. A freely available public database, intended as a resource for researchers studying the immune response to SARS-CoV-2, is where the repertoires were released.

Points the paper makes about the study in general: The quantity of clinical and demographic metadata differed by source and by participant and was supplied without curation.

Comment on this clone: Its antigen is currently not known. No quality values exist for individual bases; no much larger clone is one base distant.

The CDR3 starts with the cysteine, ends with the phenylalanine, and has 17 residues. Here the CDR3 DNA is all that survives: 51 bases in frame from base 1. Looking up the germline V gene yields CDR1 KGHDR and CDR2 SFDVKD. V and J are trimmed by 4 bases and 1 base, and the gene matches miss 8 bases of the junction. TCRbeta CDR3 regions were amplified from genomic DNA using the immunoSEQ Assay, a bias-controlled multiplex PCR. In the original analysis: The number of nucleated cells in each sample was estimated from the amplification of reference gene primers within the assay. To quantify the absolute abundance of each unique TCRbeta CDR3 rearrangement, sequence reads were collapsed and filtered. Productive Simpson clonality was computed per sample as the square root of Simpson's diversity index over productive rearrangements. Not all clones reach the TCRdb copy of this immuneACCESS table, which keeps in-frame sequences only. Checked studies attribute under half of the gap to unresolved V genes and leave the rest unexplained. That table supplies the V and J calls and clone size; D and trimming were determined from the DNA. Counted in this sample were around 250,000 clones; around 90% of them appeared once. The ten largest clones take up about 0.7% of the sample.

The collaborating institutions used their own protocols to collect whole blood in K2EDTA tubes. For TCRbeta analysis, collaborator samples were shipped as frozen whole blood, as isolated PBMCs, or as DNA extracted from either sample type. The rearranged chain carries TRBV24-1 and TRBJ1-5; a stretch of 8 junction bases matches TRBD1. The source material was peripheral blood. This TCR came from a human donor in a cohort sampled during active COVID-19. CDR3 protein: CATSDLGQERSNQPQHF. The nucleotide sequence reads TGTGCCACCAGTGACTTGGGACAGGAGAGGAGCAATCAGCCCCAGCATTTT.